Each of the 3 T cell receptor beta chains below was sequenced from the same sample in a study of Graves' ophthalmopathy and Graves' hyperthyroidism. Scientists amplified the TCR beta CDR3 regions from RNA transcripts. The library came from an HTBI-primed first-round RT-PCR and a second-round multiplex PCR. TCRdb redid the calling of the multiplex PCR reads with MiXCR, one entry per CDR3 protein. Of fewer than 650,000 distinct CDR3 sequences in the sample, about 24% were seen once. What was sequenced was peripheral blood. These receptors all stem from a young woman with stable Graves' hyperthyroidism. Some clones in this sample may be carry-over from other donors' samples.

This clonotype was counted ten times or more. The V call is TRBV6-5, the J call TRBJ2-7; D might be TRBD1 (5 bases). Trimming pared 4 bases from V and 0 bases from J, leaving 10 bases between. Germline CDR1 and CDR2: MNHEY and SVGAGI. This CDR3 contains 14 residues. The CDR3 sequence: CASSLLQDSYEQYF. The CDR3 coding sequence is TGTGCCAGCAGTTTGCTACAGGACTCCTACGAGCAGTACTTC.

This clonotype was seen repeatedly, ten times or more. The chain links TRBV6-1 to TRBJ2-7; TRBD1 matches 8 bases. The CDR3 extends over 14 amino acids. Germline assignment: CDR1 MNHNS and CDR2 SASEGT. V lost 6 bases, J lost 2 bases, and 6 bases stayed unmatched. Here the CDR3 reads CASRPYRGTYEQYF. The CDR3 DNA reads TGTGCCAGCAGGCCCTACAGGGGGACCTACGAGCAGTACTTC.

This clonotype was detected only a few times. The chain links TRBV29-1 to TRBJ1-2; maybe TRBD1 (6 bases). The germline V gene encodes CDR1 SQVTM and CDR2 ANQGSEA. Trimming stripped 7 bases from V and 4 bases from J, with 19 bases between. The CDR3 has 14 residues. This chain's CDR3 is CSALPGGPAYGYTF. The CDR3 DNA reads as TGCAGCGCCCTCCCTGGGGGGCCCGCCTATGGCTACACCTTC. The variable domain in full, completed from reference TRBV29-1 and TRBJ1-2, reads SAVISQKPSRDICQRGTSLTIQCQVDSQVTMMFWYRQQPGQSLTLIATANQGSEATYESGFVIDKFPISRPNLTFSTLTVSNMSPEDSSIYLCSALPGGPAYGYTFGSGTRLTVV.